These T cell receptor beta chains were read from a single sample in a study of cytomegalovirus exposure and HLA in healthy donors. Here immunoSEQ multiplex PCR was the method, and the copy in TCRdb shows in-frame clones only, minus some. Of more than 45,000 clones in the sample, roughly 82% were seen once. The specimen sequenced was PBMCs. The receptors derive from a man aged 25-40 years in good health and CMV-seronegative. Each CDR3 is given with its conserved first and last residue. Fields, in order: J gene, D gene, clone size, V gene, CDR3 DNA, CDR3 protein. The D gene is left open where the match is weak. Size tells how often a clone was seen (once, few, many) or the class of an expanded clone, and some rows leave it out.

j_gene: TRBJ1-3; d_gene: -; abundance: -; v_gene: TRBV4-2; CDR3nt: TGTGCCAGCAGCCAAGATCGGTACGGAGGGAGCGGAAACACCATATATTTT; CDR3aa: CASSQDRYGGSGNTIYF
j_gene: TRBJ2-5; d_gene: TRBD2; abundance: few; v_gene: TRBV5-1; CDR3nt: TGCGCCAGCAGCTTGGGACTAGCGGGGGGTCAAGAGACCCAGTACTTC; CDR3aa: CASSLGLAGGQETQYF
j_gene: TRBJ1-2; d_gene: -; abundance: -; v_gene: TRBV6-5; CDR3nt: TGTGCCAGCAGTCCTACAGTCAGGGCAAATGGCTACACCTTC; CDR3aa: CASSPTVRANGYTF
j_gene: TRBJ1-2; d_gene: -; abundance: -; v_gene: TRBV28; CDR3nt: TGTGCCAGCAGTTTGGGCAGGGGCCGTGGCTACACCTTC; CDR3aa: CASSLGRGRGYTF
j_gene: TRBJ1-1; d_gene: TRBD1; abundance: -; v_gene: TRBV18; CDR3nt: TGTGCCAGCTCACTAGGGGGACAGGCCAGGGGCACTGAAGCTTTCTTT; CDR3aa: CASSLGGQARGTEAFF
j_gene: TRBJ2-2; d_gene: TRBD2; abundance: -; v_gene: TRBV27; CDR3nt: TGTGCCAGCAGTTTAGAGGGAACTAGCGGGAGGCGGGGCACCGGGGAGCTGTTTTTT; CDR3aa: CASSLEGTSGRRGTGELFF
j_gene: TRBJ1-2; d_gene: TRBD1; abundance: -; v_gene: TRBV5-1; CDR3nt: TGCGCCAGCAGCTTGGGACAGGGGCCATATGGCTACACCTTC; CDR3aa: CASSLGQGPYGYTF
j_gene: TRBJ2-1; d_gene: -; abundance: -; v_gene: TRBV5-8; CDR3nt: TGTGCCAGCAGCTTGTCTACGAGGCACCAGTTCTTC; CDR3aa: CASSLSTRHQFF
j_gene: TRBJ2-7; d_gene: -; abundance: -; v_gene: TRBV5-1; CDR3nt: TGCGCCAGCAGCCCTATGGTTGGGGGGAGAGAGCAGTACTTC; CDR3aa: CASSPMVGGREQYF
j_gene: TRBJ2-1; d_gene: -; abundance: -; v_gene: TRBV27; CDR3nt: TGTGCCAGCAGTCCCCAGGGTTACTACAATGAGCAGTTCTTC; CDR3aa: CASSPQGYYNEQFF
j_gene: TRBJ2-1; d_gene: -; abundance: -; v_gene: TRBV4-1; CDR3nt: TGCGCCAGCAGCCAAGTGCACAGGCCTAATGAGCAGTTCTTC; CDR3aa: CASSQVHRPNEQFF
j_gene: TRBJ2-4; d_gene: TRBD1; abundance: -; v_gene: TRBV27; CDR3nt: TGTGCCAGCAGTCCCAGGGGGCGAATAGCCAAAAACATTCAGTACTTC; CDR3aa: CASSPRGRIAKNIQYF
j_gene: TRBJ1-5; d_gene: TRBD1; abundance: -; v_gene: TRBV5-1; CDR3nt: TGCGCCAGCAGCCGTGGGACAGGACCACATCAGCCCCAGCATTTT; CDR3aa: CASSRGTGPHQPQHF
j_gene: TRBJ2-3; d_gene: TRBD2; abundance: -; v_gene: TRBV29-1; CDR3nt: TGCAGCGTTAGCGGGGGGCCCACAGATACGCAGTATTTT; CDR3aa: CSVSGGPTDTQYF
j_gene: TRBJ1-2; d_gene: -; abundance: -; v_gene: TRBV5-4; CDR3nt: TGTGCCAGCAGCCCGTCAGGGCTATATGGCTACACCTTC; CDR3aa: CASSPSGLYGYTF
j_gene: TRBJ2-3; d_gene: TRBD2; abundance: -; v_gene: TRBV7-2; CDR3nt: TGTGCCAGCAGCGATACATTCCCCGGACTAGCTCTTGGATTGATGAGGCAGTATTTT; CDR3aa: CASSDTFPGLALGLMRQYF
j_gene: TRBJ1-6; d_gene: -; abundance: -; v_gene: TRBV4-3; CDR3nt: TGCGCCAGCAGCCAAGATCGAAGTTCGAGCTCCTATAATTCACCCCTCCACTTT; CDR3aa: CASSQDRSSSSYNSPLHF
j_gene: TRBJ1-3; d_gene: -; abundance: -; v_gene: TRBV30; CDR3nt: TGTGCCTGGAGTACGGGAACCCCTGGAAACACCATATATTTT; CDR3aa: CAWSTGTPGNTIYF
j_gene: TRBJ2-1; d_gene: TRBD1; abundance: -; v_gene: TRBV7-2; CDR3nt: TGTGCCAGTATCCCGGGACAGGGGGCCTACAATGAGCAGTTCTTC; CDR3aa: CASIPGQGAYNEQFF
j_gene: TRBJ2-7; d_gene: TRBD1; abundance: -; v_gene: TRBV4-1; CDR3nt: TGCGCCAGCAGCCAAGTAGTCCGGGCCGGGACAGGGTACGAGCAGTACTTC; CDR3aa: CASSQVVRAGTGYEQYF
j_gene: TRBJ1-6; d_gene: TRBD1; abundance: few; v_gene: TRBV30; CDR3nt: TGTGCCTGGAGTGTACCAAGGGGACAGCATAATTCACCCCTCCACTTT; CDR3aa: CAWSVPRGQHNSPLHF
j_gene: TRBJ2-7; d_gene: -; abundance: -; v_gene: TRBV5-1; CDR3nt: TGCGCCAGCAGCTTGCAGGGTGCCTACGAGCAGTACTTC; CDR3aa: CASSLQGAYEQYF
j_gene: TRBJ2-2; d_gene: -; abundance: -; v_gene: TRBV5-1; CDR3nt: TGCGCCAGCAGCCCGGGGACATTCGCGAACACCGGGGAGCTGTTTTTT; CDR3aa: CASSPGTFANTGELFF
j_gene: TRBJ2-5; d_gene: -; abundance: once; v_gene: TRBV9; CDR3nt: TGTGCCAGCAGCGTAGGAGGTCAAGAGACCCAGTACTTC; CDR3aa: CASSVGGQETQYF
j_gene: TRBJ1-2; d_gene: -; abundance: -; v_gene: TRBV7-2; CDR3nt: TGTGCCAGCAGCTTAGGTGGGGGGAACTATGGCTACACCTTC; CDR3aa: CASSLGGGNYGYTF
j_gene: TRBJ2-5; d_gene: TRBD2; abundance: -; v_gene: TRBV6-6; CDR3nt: TGTGCCAGCTCTAGGACTAGCGGGATGTTAGAGACCCAGTACTTC; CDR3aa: CASSRTSGMLETQYF
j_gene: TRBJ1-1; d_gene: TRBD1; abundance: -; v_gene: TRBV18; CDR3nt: TGTGCCAGCTCACGTAGACCGGGACAGGGGATCGGGAATACTGAAGCTTTCTTT; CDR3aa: CASSRRPGQGIGNTEAFF
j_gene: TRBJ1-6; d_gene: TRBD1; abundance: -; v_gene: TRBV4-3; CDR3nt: TGCGCCAGCAGCCTACTCCCGGGACAGGGGAATTCACCCCTCCACTTT; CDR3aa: CASSLLPGQGNSPLHF
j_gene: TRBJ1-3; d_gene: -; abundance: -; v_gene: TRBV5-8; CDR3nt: TGTGCCAGCAGCTCGGACAGACTCTCTGGAAACACCATATATTTT; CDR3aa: CASSSDRLSGNTIYF
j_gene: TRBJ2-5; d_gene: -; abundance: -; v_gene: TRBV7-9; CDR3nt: TGTGCCAGCAGCTTAGCTCCTTCCGGGACCCAGTACTTC; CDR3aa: CASSLAPSGTQYF
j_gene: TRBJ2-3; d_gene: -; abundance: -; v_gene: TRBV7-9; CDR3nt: TGTGCCAGCAGCTTACTAGACAGGCCTAGCACAGATACGCAGTATTTT; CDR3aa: CASSLLDRPSTDTQYF
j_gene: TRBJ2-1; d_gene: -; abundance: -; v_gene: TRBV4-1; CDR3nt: TGCGCCAGCAGCCAAACGGGCGCGATAGGGAGCTATTACAATGAGCAGTTCTTC; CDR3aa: CASSQTGAIGSYYNEQFF
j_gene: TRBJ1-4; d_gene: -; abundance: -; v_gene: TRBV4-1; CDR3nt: TGCGCCAGCAGCCAACCGCCCCGGACTATGGACGGTGAAAAACTGTTTTTT; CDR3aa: CASSQPPRTMDGEKLFF
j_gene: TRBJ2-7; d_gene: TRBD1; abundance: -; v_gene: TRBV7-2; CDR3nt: TGTGCCAGCAGCTTAGGAGTAGGACAGGGGTTCGAGCAGTACTTC; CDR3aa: CASSLGVGQGFEQYF
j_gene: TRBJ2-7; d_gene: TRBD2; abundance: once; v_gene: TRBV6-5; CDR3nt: TGTGCCAGCAGTTACTCGGGAGGGCACGTCTACGAGCAGTACTTC; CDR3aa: CASSYSGGHVYEQYF